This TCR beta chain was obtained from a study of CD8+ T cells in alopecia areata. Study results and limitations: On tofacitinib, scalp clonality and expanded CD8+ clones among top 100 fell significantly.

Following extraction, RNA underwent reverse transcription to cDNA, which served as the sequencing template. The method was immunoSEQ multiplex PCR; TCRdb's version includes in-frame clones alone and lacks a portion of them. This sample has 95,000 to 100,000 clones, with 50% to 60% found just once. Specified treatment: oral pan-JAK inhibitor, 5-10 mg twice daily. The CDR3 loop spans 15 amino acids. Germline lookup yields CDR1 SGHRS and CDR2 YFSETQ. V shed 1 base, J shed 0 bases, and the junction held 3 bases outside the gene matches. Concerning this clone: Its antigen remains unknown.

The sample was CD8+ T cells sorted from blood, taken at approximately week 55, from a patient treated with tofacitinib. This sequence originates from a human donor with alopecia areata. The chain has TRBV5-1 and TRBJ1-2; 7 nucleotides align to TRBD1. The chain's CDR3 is CASSLRDRSNYGYTF. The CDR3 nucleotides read TGCGCCAGCAGCTTGAGGGACAGATCTAACTATGGCTACACCTTC.